This TCR beta chain derives from a study of cytomegalovirus exposure and HLA in healthy donors. Study results and limitations: The classifier reportedly diagnosed cytomegalovirus status with high specificity and sensitivity. The authors later found HLA-associated TCR beta chains more clonally expanded than equally common others.

Concerning this clone itself: The antigen remains unidentified.

The PCR was carried out with 60 Vbeta primers and 13 Jbeta primers. TCRdb's table, derived via immunoSEQ multiplex PCR, lists solely in-frame clones and lacks some. The sample has about 55,000 clones, about 82% seen once. The CDR3 runs to 14 residues. CDR1 and CDR2 (germline): SGHAT, FQNNGV. V lost 3 bases and J lost 2, with 7 bases in between. The sequence derives from a man in his thirties or forties in good health and CMV-seronegative. Sequenced: PBMCs. This chain links TRBV11-2 with TRBJ2-2; maybe TRBD1 (6 bases). The CDR3 sequence is CASSLDSNTGELFF. The CDR3 DNA reads as TGTGCCAGCAGCTTGGACAGTAACACCGGGGAGCTGTTTTTT.